These T cell receptor beta chains were read from a single sample in a study of beta chain features in type 1 diabetes. Sequencing was performed with immunoSEQ multiplex PCR; in TCRdb, only in-frame clones are kept and a portion is missing. The sample lists hundreds of thousands of clones, less than 15% occurring once. Sequencing used central memory CD4+ T cells from blood. The receptors shown here come from a man under 40 in good health. The CDR3 runs from the conserved cysteine through the conserved F or W. The D gene is left open where the match is weak. A row's size may be missing; if present it is once, few, many or a size class.

12,.,few,TRBJ2-1,TRBV6-1,CASSLQGFEQFF,TGTGCCAGCAGTCTGCAGGGATTTGAGCAGTTCTTC
17,.,many,TRBJ2-1,TRBV7-8,CASSLSGRRGSYNEQFF,TGTGCCAGCAGCTTAAGTGGGAGGAGGGGCTCCTACAATGAGCAGTTCTTC
14,.,.,TRBJ2-1,TRBV11-3,CASSVGRGTDEQFF,TGTGCCAGCAGCGTGGGCAGGGGTACAGATGAGCAGTTCTTC
14,TRBD2,few,TRBJ2-5,TRBV10-3,CASNRREGAETQYF,TGTGCCAGCAACCGGCGGGAGGGCGCAGAGACCCAGTACTTC
16,.,few,TRBJ2-5,TRBV18,CASSPDRVSRSGTQYF,TGTGCCAGCTCACCCGACAGAGTCAGCCGTTCGGGGACCCAGTACTTC
14,.,.,TRBJ2-1,TRBV19,CASRKAGSYNEQFF,TGTGCCAGTAGGAAGGCTGGCTCCTACAATGAGCAGTTCTTC
13,.,.,TRBJ2-5,TRBV2,CATTFGRLETQYF,TGTGCCACCACCTTTGGGAGGCTAGAGACCCAGTACTTC
11,.,.,TRBJ2-5,TRBV30,CAWSSQETQYF,TGTGCCTGGAGTTCACAAGAGACCCAGTACTTC
13,.,.,TRBJ2-1,TRBV10-3,CAIREGQNNEQFF,TGTGCCATCAGGGAGGGACAGAACAATGAGCAGTTCTTC
14,.,few,TRBJ2-7,TRBV19,CASSIAGRSYEQYF,TGTGCCAGTAGTATCGCAGGGCGCTCCTACGAGCAGTACTTC
15,.,few,TRBJ2-3,TRBV27,CASSLSLGSTDTQYF,TGTGCCAGCAGTTTATCGCTGGGCTCCACAGATACGCAGTATTTT
16,.,few,TRBJ2-7,TRBV11-3,CASSLVGSRVNYEQYF,TGTGCCAGCAGCTTAGTAGGCTCCAGGGTGAACTACGAGCAGTACTTC
16,TRBD1,.,TRBJ1-5,TRBV7-3,CASSSPGQLSNQPQHF,TGTGCCAGCAGCTCTCCGGGACAGCTTAGCAATCAGCCCCAGCATTTT
13,.,.,TRBJ2-3,TRBV6-1,CAGESDSTDTQYF,TGTGCCGGCGAATCAGACAGCACAGATACGCAGTATTTT
13,.,.,TRBJ1-2,TRBV5-1,CASSLGWRDGYTF,TGCGCCAGCAGCTTGGGCTGGAGGGATGGCTACACCTTC
15,.,few,TRBJ1-2,TRBV6-5,CASSYSGLANYGYTF,TGTGCCAGCAGTTACAGTGGCCTAGCTAACTATGGCTACACCTTC
16,.,few,TRBJ1-1,TRBV6-6,CASSYSTGSPRTEAFF,TGTGCCAGCAGTTACTCGACGGGTTCCCCCCGCACTGAAGCTTTCTTT
19,.,few,TRBJ1-5,TRBV5-6,CASSSAGGRSVIQGQPQHF,TGTGCCAGCAGCTCCGCGGGGGGCAGGTCCGTAATACAAGGTCAGCCCCAGCATTTT
14,.,.,TRBJ1-1,TRBV10-3,CAISVQGPNTEAFF,TGTGCCATCAGTGTACAGGGCCCAAACACTGAAGCTTTCTTT
14,.,many,TRBJ2-7,TRBV5-5,CASSLADSNYEQYF,TGTGCCAGCAGCTTGGCCGACAGCAATTACGAGCAGTACTTC
15,TRBD1,.,TRBJ2-1,TRBV5-4,CASSHSGGERNEQFF,TGTGCCAGCAGCCACTCAGGGGGCGAAAGGAATGAGCAGTTCTTC
13,TRBD1,few,TRBJ2-4,TRBV25-1,CASSGTGFGIQYF,TGTGCCAGCAGTGGGACAGGTTTTGGCATTCAGTACTTC
13,.,.,TRBJ2-5,TRBV5-1,CASSKGLQETQYF,TGCGCCAGCAGTAAGGGTTTGCAAGAGACCCAGTACTTC